Detailed here is one T cell receptor (beta chain). Its target is not known. Germline CDR1 and CDR2: SEHNR and FQNEAQ (reference sequence). The CDR3 consists of 17 residues. V lost 0 bases, J lost 0 bases, and 12 bases lay in between. These data come from a study of T cells in localized non-small cell lung cancer. Study-wide results and caveats: The appearance of a median approximately 57 of the top 100 tumor clones was seen in adjacent lung.

The data were produced by immunoSEQ multiplex PCR, yet TCRdb's version contains in-frame clones alone and is incomplete. The repertoire includes about 9,600 clones, 80% to 95% of them detected once, and roughly 15% sits in the top ten. This chain uses TRBV7-9 with TRBJ1-5; a possible D gene is TRBD1 (5 bases). The TCR comes from a male donor older than 55 with stage III squamous cell lung carcinoma. The source was peripheral blood, collected before any cancer treatment. The CDR3 nucleotides are TGTGCCAGCAGCTTAGCCACCTTAGGGGATAGCAATCAGCCCCAGCATTTT. Translating it yields CASSLATLGDSNQPQHF.